These 11 T cell receptor beta chains were sequenced from one sample in a study of OX40 agonist ivuxolimab in advanced cancers. Data came from immunoSEQ multiplex PCR; TCRdb stores just in-frame clones and leaves some out. This sample has 60,000 to 75,000 clones, with 91% found just once. The sample in question was CD4+ or CD8+ T cells sorted from blood, obtained in a trial of the OX40 agonist ivuxolimab. The receptors come from an adult with an advanced solid tumor such as melanoma, head and neck, liver or kidney cancer.

This clone was counted between two and nine times. The CDR3 nucleotides read TGTGCCAGCAGCAGGCCTGGCGGACAAGAGACCCAGTACTTC. It specifies CASSRPGGQETQYF. The chain joins TRBV11-2 to TRBJ2-5, with D hard to call. The CDR3 has 14 residues. The germline V and J ends were trimmed by 5 bases and 2 bases, with 12 bases remaining between them. The germline V gene has CDR1 SGHAT and CDR2 FQNNGV.

The gene calls are TRBV7-3 and TRBJ2-2, with 9 bases fitting TRBD1. The CDR3 covers 17 residues. The germline gives CDR1 SGHTA, CDR2 FQGTGA. V shed 1 base, J shed 6 bases, and the junction held 9 bases outside the gene matches. Written as DNA, the CDR3 is TGTGCCAGCAGCTTAAGTCAGGGGACAGGGTTGGCCGGGGAGCTGTTTTTT. The encoded protein is CASSLSQGTGLAGELFF.

The V and J genes are TRBV4-3 and TRBJ2-2; 9 bases map to TRBD2. V lost 1 base to trimming and J lost 7 bases; unmatched junction nucleotides: 7. CDR3 size: 16 residues. CDR1 is LGHNA and CDR2 is YSLEER in the germline V gene. CDR3 sequence reads: CASSQVIAGADGELFF. Here the CDR3 DNA reads TGCGCCAGCAGCCAAGTGATAGCGGGAGCGGACGGGGAGCTGTTTTTT.

The gene calls are TRBV19 and TRBJ2-7, with TRBD1 as a possible D gene (6 bases). V gave up 7 bases and J gave up 6 bases, with 13 bases separating them. The CDR3 contains 12 residues. Germline CDR1 LNHDA, CDR2 SQIVND (reference sequence). The CDR3: CASKSAGVEQYF. CDR3 DNA sequence: TGTGCCAGTAAAAGTGCAGGGGTCGAGCAGTACTTC.

CDR3 protein: CASSLEDRVETQYF. CDR3 coding DNA: TGTGCCAGCTCACTTGAGGACAGGGTTGAGACCCAGTACTTC. The gene calls are TRBV18 and TRBJ2-5; 8 bases line up with TRBD1. This CDR3 comprises 14 residues. J was trimmed by 5 bases and V by 4 bases; bases with no gene match: 6. Looked up from germline, CDR1 is KGHSH and CDR2 is LQKENI.

In its sample, this clone was seen a few times. The chain is built from TRBV28 and TRBJ2-5; D is uncertain. CDR1 is MDHEN and CDR2 is SYDVKM in the germline V gene. The CDR3 is 12 amino acids. V was cut by 7 bases and J by 4 bases, with 10 bases left in between. CDR3 loop: CASNWGGETQYF. For the CDR3, the DNA is TGTGCCAGCAATTGGGGTGGAGAGACCCAGTACTTC.

The CDR3 bases are TGTGCCAGCAGTGAATTTCCGGTTCCAGGGGAAGGCACCGGGGAGCTGTTTTTT. Encoded protein: CASSEFPVPGEGTGELFF. V gene TRBV6-1 combines with J gene TRBJ2-2, with a tentative D call TRBD1 (6 bases). Germline assignment: CDR1 MNHNS and CDR2 SASEGT. The CDR3 runs 18 residues. V lost 2 bases and J lost 4, with 20 bases in between.

The chain employs TRBV27 and TRBJ2-3; 8 bases are shared with TRBD2. The ends lost 3 bases at V and 1 base at J; junction bases unmatched: 3. CDR1 is MNHEY and CDR2 is SMNVEV in the germline V gene (reference sequence). CDR3 length: 15 amino acids. The CDR3 reads CASSFSGTGTDTQYF. CDR3 bases: TGTGCCAGCAGTTTTAGCGGGACTGGCACAGATACGCAGTATTTT.

This chain joins TRBV27 and TRBJ2-1; 10 nucleotides match TRBD2. The germline V gene encodes CDR1 MNHEY and CDR2 SMNVEV (reference sequence). Germline trimming cut 6 bases from V and 10 bases from J; bases unmatched to any gene: 9. The CDR3 is made up of 14 amino acids. The CDR3 loop reads CASRLLAGVLEQFF. The DNA of the CDR3 is TGTGCCAGCAGGCTCCTAGCGGGAGTTTTGGAGCAGTTCTTC.

The rearrangement joins TRBV6-5 to TRBJ2-7; D is undetermined. The CDR3 has 14 residues. Germline CDR1 is MNHEY and CDR2 is SVGAGI. Trimming shortened V by 0 bases and J by 3 bases, and 9 bases separated the two germline ends. CDR3 region: CASSYSGPGYEQYF. The DNA for the CDR3 is TGTGCCAGCAGTTACTCAGGTCCTGGCTACGAGCAGTACTTC.

This chain joins TRBV4-2 and TRBJ2-7, with 9 bases aligning to TRBD1. CDR3 length equals 16 residues. Germline lookup yields CDR1 LGHNA and CDR2 YNFKEQ. V lost 3 bases, J lost 6 bases, and 12 bases stayed unmatched. CDR3 bases: TGTGCCAGCAGCCACCTCATTCCGGGACAGGGTGTCGAGCAGTACTTC. It translates to CASSHLIPGQGVEQYF.